This T cell receptor (beta chain) was found in a study of blood T cells in healthy people across ages. Study details: Through template switching, about one barcoded beta molecule was captured per two T cells, as measured in model experiments.

Concerning this clonotype itself: Antigen unknown.

Study results and caveats: The authors considered diversity estimates from one million T cells to be underestimates. Roughly linear age-related decline in beta diversity appeared, significant by age approximately 43.

V was shortened by 4 bases and J by 4 bases, with 13 bases between the two germline ends. The V gene's germline CDR1 is LGHDT and CDR2 YNNKEL (reference sequence). The CDR3 is 14 amino acids. A second PCR, run for about 6 to 11 cycles, used a sample-barcoded 5' primer plus a J-beta primer mix. TCRdb reprocessed the 5' RACE reads with MiXCR, giving one entry per CDR3 protein. The repertoire includes roughly 1.5 million distinct CDR3 sequences, about 45% of them detected once, and around 4% sits in the top ten. Sequenced sample: blood. The chain links TRBV3-1 to TRBJ1-2; D unclear. The sequence derives from a young woman in good health. CDR3 residues: CASSPGPTRYGYTF. The CDR3 nucleotides are TGTGCCAGCAGCCCCGGACCGACACGCTATGGCTACACCTTC.